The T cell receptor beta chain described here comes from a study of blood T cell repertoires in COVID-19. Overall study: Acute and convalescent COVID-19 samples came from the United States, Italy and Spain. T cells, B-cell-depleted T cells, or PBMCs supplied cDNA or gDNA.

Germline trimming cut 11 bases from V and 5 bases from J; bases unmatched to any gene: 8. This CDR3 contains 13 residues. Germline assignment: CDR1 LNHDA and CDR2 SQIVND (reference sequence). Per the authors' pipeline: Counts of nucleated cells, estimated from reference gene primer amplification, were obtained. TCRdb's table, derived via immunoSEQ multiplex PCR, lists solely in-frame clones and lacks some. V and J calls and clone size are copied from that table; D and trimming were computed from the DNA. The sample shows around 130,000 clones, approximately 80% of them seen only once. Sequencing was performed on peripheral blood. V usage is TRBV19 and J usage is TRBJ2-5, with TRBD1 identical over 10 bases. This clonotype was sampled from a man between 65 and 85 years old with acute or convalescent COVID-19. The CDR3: CACGTGVRETQYF. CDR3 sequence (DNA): TGTGCCTGCGGGACAGGGGTTAGGGAGACCCAGTACTTC.